This T cell receptor beta chain was sequenced during a study of cytomegalovirus exposure and HLA in healthy donors. Whole-study context: A data release that came early held around 85 million unique TCRs from HLA-typed donors.

With 60 Vbeta and 13 Jbeta primers, the PCR was carried out. Profiling relied on immunoSEQ multiplex PCR, and the TCRdb table lists in-frame clones only, not all of them. Of 180,000 or so clones listed, about three quarters are singletons. Germline V gene sequence: CDR1 LNHDA, CDR2 SQIVND (reference sequence). This CDR3 is built from 15 residues. J gave up 3 bases and V 5 bases, and 5 bases lay outside the gene matches. Turning to this clone: Its antigen is unknown.

Study-wide results and limits: Cytomegalovirus association was listed for 150 to 200 TCR beta chains. For presence/absence analyses, sequencing depth was assumed to be roughly uniform across donors. Reportedly, diagnosis of cytomegalovirus status by the classifier showed high specificity and sensitivity.

The sequence derives from a woman aged 60-75 years in good health and CMV-seropositive. This rearrangement joins TRBV19 to TRBJ1-2; 11 bases line up with TRBD1. Sequences were obtained from PBMCs. CDR3 amino acids: CASSRPGQGDYGYTF. In nucleotides, the CDR3 is TGTGCCAGTAGTCGTCCGGGACAGGGGGACTATGGCTACACCTTC.